This T cell receptor (beta chain) appears in the sequencing data of a study of identical twins. Template switching added a universal primer binding site, and final cDNA carried unique molecular identifiers. TCRdb re-called the 5' RACE reads with MiXCR, one entry per CDR3 protein. The sample carries about 810,000 distinct CDR3 sequences, 9% to 15% recorded once. V lost 2 bases and J lost 0, with 5 bases in between. There are 13 residues in the CDR3. The germline gives CDR1 SGDLS, CDR2 YYNGEE. In addition, the sample was reused for a study of yellow fever vaccine responses in identical twins.

The TCR sequence derives from a woman aged 18 to 35 in good health. The rearrangement joins TRBV9 to TRBJ2-5; the D is unclear. The sample comprised PBMCs. Here the CDR3 DNA reads TGTGCCAGCAGCGTTACGGACCAAGAGACCCAGTACTTC. This gives the protein CASSVTDQETQYF. The variable domain in full, completed from reference TRBV9 and TRBJ2-5, reads DSGVTQTPKHLITATGQRVTLRCSPRSGDLSVYWYQQSLDQGLQFLIQYYNGEERAKGNILERFSAQQFPDLHSELNLSSLELGDSALYFCASSVTDQETQYFGPGTRLLVL.